The 5 T cell receptor beta chains reported below all come from one sample, sequenced in a study of blood T cell repertoires in COVID-19 (dated by TCRdb to the early 2020s). The library was generated by the immunoSEQ multiplex PCR assay. What TCRdb holds here is the immuneACCESS table cut down to in-frame rearrangements. Part of the clones is not present; checked against another copy, under half of the missing clones reflect an unresolved V gene, and the others are unexplained. The sample has approximately 150,000 clones on record, around 87% of them singletons. Jointly, the top ten make up roughly 4% of the sample. Specimen: PBMCs or T cells enriched from blood (not recorded which). The origin of the receptors is a woman between 40 and 55 years old who had been exposed to COVID-19.

The rearrangement joins TRBV28 to TRBJ1-2; weak D call: TRBD1 (5 bases). This CDR3 comprises 12 residues. Per the germline V gene, CDR1 is MDHEN and CDR2 is SYDVKM. Trimming cost V 8 bases and J 6 bases, with 13 bases left between them. The CDR3 sequence is CASGQGIHGYTF. The CDR3 DNA follows: TGTGCCAGCGGGCAGGGAATTCATGGCTACACCTTC.

J is TRBJ1-5 and V is TRBV27; D call uncertain. The germline CDR1 and CDR2 sequences are MNHEY and SMNVEV (reference sequence). Trimming left V 3 bases short and J 0 bases short, with 12 bases between. CDR3 size: 16 residues. The CDR3 region is CASSFRWADSNQPQHF. In nucleotides, the CDR3 is TGTGCCAGCAGTTTTAGATGGGCCGATAGCAATCAGCCCCAGCATTTT.

The genes are TRBV4-1 and TRBJ1-5; 9 bases agree with TRBD1. V was pared by 4 bases and J by 9 bases, with 7 bases of the junction left unmatched. The germline gives CDR1 MGHRA, CDR2 YSYEKL. The CDR3 spans 14 residues. The CDR3 DNA reads as TGCGCCAGCAGCCCTCAACAGGGGGCAGGGCCCCAGCATTTT. Encoded protein: CASSPQQGAGPQHF.

The chain recombines TRBV4-3 with TRBJ1-5, with D perhaps matching TRBD1 (5 bases). The CDR3 covers 13 residues. Trimming removed 4 bases at V and 7 bases at J, with 11 bases between. The germline CDR1 and CDR2 sequences are LGHNA and YSLEER. The CDR3 DNA follows: TGCGCCAGCAGCCCGACAGAATACCAGCCCCAGCATTTT. Residues: CASSPTEYQPQHF.

DNA for the CDR3: TGTGCCAGTAGCTTGGGGAGAACCCTAGATGAAAAACTGTTTTTT. Translated, it gives CASSLGRTLDEKLFF. The chain combines TRBV19 with TRBJ1-4; D not certain. Germline V gives CDR1 LNHDA, CDR2 SQIVND (reference sequence). This CDR3 is built from 15 residues. V was cut by 6 bases and J by 6 bases, with 17 bases left in between. Looking up the rest from reference TRBV19 and TRBJ1-4 gives the full variable domain: DGGITQSPKYLFRKEGQNVTLSCEQNLNHDAMYWYRQDPGQGLRLIYYSQIVNDFQKGDIAEGYSVSREKKESFPLTVTSAQKNPTAFYLCASSLGRTLDEKLFFGSGTQLSVL.